This T cell receptor beta chain was observed in a study of cytomegalovirus exposure and HLA in healthy donors. A multiplex PCR was run with 60 Vbeta primers and 13 Jbeta primers. This table comes from immunoSEQ multiplex PCR, and its TCRdb copy is limited to in-frame clones, with some not included. The table lists 65,000 to 90,000 clones. The length of the CDR3 is 14 residues. V lost 6 bases to trimming and J lost 4 bases; unmatched junction nucleotides: 4. CDR1 and CDR2 from the germline V gene are ENHRY and SYGVKD. Sequenced input: PBMCs. This sequence was found in a man aged 35 to 55 in good health and CMV-seronegative. The genes are TRBV10-3 and TRBJ2-1, with 9 nucleotides matching TRBD1. The CDR3 DNA reads TGTGCCATCAGCCCGGGGACAGGGTACAATGAGCAGTTCTTC. Its protein is CAISPGTGYNEQFF.